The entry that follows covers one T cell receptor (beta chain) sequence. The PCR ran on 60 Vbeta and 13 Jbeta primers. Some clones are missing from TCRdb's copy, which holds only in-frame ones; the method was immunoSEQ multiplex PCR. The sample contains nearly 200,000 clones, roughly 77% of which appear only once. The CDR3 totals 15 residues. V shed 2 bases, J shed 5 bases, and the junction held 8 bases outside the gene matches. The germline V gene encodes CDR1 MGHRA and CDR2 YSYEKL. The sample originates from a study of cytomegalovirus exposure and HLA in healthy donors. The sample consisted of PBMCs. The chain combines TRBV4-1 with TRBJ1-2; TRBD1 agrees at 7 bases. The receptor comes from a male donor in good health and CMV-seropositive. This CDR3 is CASSQSRGLWYGYTF. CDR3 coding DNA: TGCGCCAGCAGCCAAAGCAGGGGGTTGTGGTATGGCTACACCTTC.